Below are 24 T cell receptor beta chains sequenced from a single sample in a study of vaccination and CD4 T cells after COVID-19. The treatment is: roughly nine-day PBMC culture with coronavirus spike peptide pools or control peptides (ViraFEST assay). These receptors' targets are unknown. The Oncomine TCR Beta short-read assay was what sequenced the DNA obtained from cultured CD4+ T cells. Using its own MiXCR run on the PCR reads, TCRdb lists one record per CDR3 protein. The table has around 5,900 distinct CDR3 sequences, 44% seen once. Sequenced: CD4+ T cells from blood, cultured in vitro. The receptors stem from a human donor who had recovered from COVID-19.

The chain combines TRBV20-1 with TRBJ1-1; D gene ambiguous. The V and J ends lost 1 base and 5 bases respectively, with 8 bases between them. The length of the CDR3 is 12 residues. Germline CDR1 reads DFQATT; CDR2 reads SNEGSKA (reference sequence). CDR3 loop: CSARARDTEAFF. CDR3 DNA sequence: TGCAGTGCTAGAGCTAGAGATACTGAAGCTTTCTTT.

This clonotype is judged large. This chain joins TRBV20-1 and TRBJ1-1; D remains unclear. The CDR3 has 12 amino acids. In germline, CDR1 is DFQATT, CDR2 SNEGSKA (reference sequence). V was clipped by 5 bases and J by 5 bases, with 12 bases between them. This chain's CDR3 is CSALGVRTEAFF. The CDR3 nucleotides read TGCAGTGCTCTCGGGGTTAGGACTGAAGCTTTCTTT.

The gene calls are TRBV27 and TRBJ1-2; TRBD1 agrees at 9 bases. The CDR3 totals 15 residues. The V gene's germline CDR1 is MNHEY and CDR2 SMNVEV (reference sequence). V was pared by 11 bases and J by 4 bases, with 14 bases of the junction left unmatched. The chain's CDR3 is CACQPTGTGRYGYTF. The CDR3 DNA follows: TGTGCCTGTCAGCCTACCGGGACAGGGCGCTATGGCTACACCTTC.

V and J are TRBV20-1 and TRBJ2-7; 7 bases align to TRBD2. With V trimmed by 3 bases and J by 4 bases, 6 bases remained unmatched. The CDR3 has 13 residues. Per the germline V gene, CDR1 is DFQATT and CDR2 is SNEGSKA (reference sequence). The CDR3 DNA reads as TGCAGTGCTAGTACGCGGGAGTCATACGAGCAGTACTTC. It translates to CSASTRESYEQYF.

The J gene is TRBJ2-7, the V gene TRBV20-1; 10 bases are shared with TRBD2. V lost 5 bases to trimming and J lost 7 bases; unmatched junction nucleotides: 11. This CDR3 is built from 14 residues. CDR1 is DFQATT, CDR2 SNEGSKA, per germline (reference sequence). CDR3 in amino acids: CSAPPAGGRGEQYF. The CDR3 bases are TGCAGTGCTCCGCCAGCGGGAGGGCGAGGGGAGCAGTACTTC.

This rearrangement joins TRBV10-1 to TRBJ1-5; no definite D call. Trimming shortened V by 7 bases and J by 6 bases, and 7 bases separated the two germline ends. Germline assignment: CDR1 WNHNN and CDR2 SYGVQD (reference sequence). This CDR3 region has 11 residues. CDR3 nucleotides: TGCGCCAGCAATTTGAGTCAGCCCCAGCATTTT. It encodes CASNLSQPQHF.

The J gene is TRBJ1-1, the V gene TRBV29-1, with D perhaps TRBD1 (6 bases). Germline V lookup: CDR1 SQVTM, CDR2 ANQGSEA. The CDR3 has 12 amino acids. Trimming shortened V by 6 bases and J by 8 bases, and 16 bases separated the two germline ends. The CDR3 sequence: CSVRDILPEAFF. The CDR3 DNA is TGCAGCGTACGGGACATCCTTCCGGAAGCTTTCTTT.

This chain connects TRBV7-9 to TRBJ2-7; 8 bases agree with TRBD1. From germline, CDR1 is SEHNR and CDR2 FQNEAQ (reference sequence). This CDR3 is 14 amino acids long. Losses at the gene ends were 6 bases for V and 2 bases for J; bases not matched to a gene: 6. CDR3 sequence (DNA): TGTGCCAGCAGGCCCGGACAGGGCACCTACGAGCAGTACTTC. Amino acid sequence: CASRPGQGTYEQYF.

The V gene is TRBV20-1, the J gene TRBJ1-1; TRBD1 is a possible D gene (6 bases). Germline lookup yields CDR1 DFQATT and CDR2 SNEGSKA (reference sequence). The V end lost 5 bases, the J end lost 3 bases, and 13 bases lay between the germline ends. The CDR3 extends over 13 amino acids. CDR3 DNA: TGCAGTGCTCCCACTACAGGGTACACTGAAGCTTTCTTT. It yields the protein CSAPTTGYTEAFF.

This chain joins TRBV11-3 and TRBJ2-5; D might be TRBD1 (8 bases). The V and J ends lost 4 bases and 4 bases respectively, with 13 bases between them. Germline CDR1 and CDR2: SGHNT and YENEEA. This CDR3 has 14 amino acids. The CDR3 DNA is TGTGCCAGCAGCTACAGGGGGGGTGGAGAGACCCAGTACTTC. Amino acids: CASSYRGGGETQYF.

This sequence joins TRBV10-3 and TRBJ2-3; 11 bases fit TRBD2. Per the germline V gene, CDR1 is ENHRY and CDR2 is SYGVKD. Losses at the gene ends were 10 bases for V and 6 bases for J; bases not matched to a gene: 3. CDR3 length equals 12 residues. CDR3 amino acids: CATRTSGDTQYF. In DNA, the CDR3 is TGTGCCACCCGGACTAGCGGGGATACGCAGTATTTT.

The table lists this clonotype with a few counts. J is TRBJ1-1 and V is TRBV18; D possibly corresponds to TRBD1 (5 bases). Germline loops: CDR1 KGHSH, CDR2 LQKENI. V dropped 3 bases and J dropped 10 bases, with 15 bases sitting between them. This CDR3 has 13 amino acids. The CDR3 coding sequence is TGTGCCAGCTCACCTTCCTTGGGGGGGAGAGCTTTCTTT. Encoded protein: CASSPSLGGRAFF.

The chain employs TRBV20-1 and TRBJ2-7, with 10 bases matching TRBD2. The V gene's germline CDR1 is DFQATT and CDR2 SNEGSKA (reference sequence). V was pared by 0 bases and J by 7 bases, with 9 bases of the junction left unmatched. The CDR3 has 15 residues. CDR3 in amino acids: CSARDRLAGVDEQYF. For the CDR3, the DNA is TGCAGTGCTAGAGATAGGCTAGCGGGAGTTGATGAGCAGTACTTC.

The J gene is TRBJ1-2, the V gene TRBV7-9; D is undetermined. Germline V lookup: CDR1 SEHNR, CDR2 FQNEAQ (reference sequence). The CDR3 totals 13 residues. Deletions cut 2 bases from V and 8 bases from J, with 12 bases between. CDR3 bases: TGTGCCAGCAGCTTATCTGGGGTCGAGGGCTACACCTTC. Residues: CASSLSGVEGYTF.

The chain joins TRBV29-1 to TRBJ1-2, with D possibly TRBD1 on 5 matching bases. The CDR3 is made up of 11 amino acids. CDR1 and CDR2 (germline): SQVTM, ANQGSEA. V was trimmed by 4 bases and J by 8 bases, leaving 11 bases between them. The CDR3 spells CSVVGEGGYTF. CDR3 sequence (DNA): TGCAGCGTTGTGGGGGAGGGCGGCTACACCTTC.

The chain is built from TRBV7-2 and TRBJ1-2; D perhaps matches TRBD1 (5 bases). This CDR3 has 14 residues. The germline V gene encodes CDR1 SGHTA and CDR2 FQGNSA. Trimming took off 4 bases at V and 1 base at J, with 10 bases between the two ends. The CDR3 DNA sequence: TGTGCCAGCAGCTGGGGGGATAATAACTATGGCTACACCTTC. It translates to CASSWGDNNYGYTF.

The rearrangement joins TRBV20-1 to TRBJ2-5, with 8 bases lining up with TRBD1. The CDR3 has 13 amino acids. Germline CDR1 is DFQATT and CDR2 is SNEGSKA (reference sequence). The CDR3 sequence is CSTTDRAGETQYF. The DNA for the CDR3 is TGCAGCACGACGGACAGGGCCGGGGAGACCCAGTACTTC.

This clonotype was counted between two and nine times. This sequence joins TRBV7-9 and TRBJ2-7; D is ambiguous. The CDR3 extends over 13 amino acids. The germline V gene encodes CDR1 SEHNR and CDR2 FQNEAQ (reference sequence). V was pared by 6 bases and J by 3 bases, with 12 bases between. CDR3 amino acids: CASRMNQVYEQYF. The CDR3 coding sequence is TGTGCCAGCAGGATGAATCAGGTCTACGAGCAGTACTTC.

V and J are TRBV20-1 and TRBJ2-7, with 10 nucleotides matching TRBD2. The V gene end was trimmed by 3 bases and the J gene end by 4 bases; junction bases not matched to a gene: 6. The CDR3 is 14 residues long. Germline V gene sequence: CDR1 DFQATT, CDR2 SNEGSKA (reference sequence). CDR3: CSARVLAGAYEQYF. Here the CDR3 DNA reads TGCAGTGCTAGGGTGCTAGCGGGAGCATACGAGCAGTACTTC.

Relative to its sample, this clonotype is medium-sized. The CDR3 here is CSARVQGQQYF. The CDR3 DNA follows: TGCAGTGCTAGAGTTCAGGGTCAACAGTACTTC. The V gene is TRBV20-1, the J gene TRBJ2-7, with D perhaps TRBD1 (5 bases). The germline gives CDR1 DFQATT, CDR2 SNEGSKA (reference sequence). Trimming shortened V by 1 base and J by 10 bases, and 11 bases separated the two germline ends. The CDR3 contains 11 residues.

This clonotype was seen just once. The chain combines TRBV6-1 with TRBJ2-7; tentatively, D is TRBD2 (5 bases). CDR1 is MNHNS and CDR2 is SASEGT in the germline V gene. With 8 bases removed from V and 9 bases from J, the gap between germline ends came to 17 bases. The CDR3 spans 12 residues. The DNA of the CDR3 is TGTGCCAGCGGCAGTGGGATGAGGGCGCAGTACTTC. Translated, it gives CASGSGMRAQYF.

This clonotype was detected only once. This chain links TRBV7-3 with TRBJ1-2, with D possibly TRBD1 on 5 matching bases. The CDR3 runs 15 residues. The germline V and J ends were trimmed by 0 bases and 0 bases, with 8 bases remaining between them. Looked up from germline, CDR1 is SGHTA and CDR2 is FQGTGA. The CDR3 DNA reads TGTGCCAGCAGCTTAACCGGGGGAGCTAACTATGGCTACACCTTC. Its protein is CASSLTGGANYGYTF.

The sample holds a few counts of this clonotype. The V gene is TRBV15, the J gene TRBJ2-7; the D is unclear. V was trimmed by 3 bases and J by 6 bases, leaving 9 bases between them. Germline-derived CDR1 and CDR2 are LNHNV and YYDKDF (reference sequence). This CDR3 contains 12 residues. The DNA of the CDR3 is TGTGCCACCAGCAGGGGATCCGTCGAGCAGTACTTC. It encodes CATSRGSVEQYF. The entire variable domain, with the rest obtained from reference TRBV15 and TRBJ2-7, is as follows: DAMVIQNPRYQVTQFGKPVTLSCSQTLNHNVMYWYQQKSSQAPKLLFHYYDKDFNNEADTPDNFQSRRPNTSFCFLDIRSPGLGDTAMYLCATSRGSVEQYFGPGTRLTVT.

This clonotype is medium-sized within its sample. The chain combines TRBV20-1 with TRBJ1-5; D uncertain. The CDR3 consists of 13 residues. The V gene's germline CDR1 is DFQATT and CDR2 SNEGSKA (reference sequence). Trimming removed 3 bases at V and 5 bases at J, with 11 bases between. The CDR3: CSASLGSDQPQHF. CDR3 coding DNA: TGCAGTGCTAGCCTAGGGAGCGATCAGCCCCAGCATTTT.